The clone carrying this T cell receptor beta chain came up a few times. Its specificity is unknown. Sequencing relied on a cDNA template that was reverse transcribed from extracted RNA. TCRdb's table, derived via immunoSEQ multiplex PCR, lists solely in-frame clones and lacks some. This repertoire shows roughly 150,000 clones, roughly 60% found once; its top ten account for about 4.4%. This record comes from a study of CD8+ T cells in alopecia areata. Study-level findings and limits: Patients shared TCRs less clearly than mice did, possibly for HLA-related reasons. Researchers report lesional scalp, most notably alopecia totalis/universalis, outstripped normal scalp in clonality.

Sorting separated CD4+ and CD8+ T cells out of PBMCs. The sample was CD4+ T cells sorted from blood. The sequence derives from a human donor in good health.

The CDR3 protein is CASSRYRTGLDEQYF. The CDR3 DNA reads TGCGCCAGCAGCCGCTACAGGACAGGGCTCGACGAGCAGTACTTC. The chain has TRBV5-1 and TRBJ2-7; 8 bases are a match to TRBD1. Germline V gene sequence: CDR1 SGHRS, CDR2 YFSETQ. The CDR3 has 15 amino acids. With 4 bases clipped from V and 5 bases from J, the junction kept 11 bases outside the gene matches.